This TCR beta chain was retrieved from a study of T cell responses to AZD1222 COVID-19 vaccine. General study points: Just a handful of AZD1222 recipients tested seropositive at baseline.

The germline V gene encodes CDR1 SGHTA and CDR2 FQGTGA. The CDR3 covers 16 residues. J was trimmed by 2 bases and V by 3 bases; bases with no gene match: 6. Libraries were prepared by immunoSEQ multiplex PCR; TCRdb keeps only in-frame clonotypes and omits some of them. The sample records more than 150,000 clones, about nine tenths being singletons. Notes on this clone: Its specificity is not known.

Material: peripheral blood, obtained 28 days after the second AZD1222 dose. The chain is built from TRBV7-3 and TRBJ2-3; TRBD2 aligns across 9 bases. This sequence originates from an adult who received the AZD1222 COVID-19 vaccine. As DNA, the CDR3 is TGTGCCAGCAGCTTCTTAGCGGGGGCCACCACAGATACGCAGTATTTT. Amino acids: CASSFLAGATTDTQYF. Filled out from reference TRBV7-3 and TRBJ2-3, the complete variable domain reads GAGVSQTPSNKVTEKGKYVELRCDPISGHTALYWYRQSLGQGPEFLIYFQGTGAADDSGLPNDRFFAVRPEGSVSTLKIQRTERGDSAVYLCASSFLAGATTDTQYFGPGTRLTVL.